Listed below are T cell receptor beta chains from one sample, sequenced in a study of cytomegalovirus exposure and HLA in healthy donors. TCRdb keeps only in-frame clones here, not all; method: immunoSEQ multiplex PCR. The sample lists hundreds of thousands of clones, 70% to 85% occurring once. The sample consisted of PBMCs. The origin of the receptors is a woman in her sixties or seventies in good health and CMV-seropositive. The CDR3 runs from the conserved cysteine through the conserved F or W.

TRBV18 | CASSPQRTSSYNEQFF
TRBV5-6 | CASSWAPVGTDTQYF
TRBV19 | CASSIKSREAGELFF
TRBV5-6 | CASSRDRANYGYTF
TRBV5-4 | CASSLEETGARGNQPQHF
TRBV7-9 | CASSLGGEISYEQYF
TRBV7-2 | CASSVSGSTDTQYF
TRBV7-9 | CASSLSLGTGGNTIYF
TRBV4-1 | CASSQETGGGQETQYF
TRBV7-9 | CSSSLWLAGSYNEQFF
TRBV28 | CASSLFSLFEGSNQPQHF
TRBV5-4 | CASSLGQDIYEQYF
TRBV18 | CASSPPGQPQHF
TRBV19 | CASRAPGLMNTEAFF
TRBV2 | CASSALQATNEKLFF
TRBV5-1 | CASSFQGLEADTQYF
TRBV30 | CAWGQGDEQYF
TRBV18 | CASSPSLQETQYF
TRBV5-1 | CASSWGPKSTDTQYF
TRBV5-1 | CASSLAGQGSDTQYF
TRBV28 | CASSLTRTGLYEQYF
TRBV30 | CAWAGSNQPQHF
TRBV7-6 | CASSPRQGGAAEAFF
TRBV6-6 | CASSLLAEGNEQFF
TRBV5-4 | CASSLGQVSSGNTIYF
TRBV6-5 | CASTPGRRANSPLHF
TRBV7-8 | CASSTPSGATDTQYF
TRBV18 | CASSPVEVTEAFF
TRBV5-4 | CASSLWSVYEQYF
TRBV7-2 | CASSPSSGGAYNEQFF
TRBV21-1 | CARDRETEAFF
TRBV19 | CASSIIAGGSYEQYF
TRBV5-1 | CASSDGTGGTETQYF
TRBV6-5 | CASSRTGGYNEQFF
TRBV28 | CASSLSQGTGGYTF
TRBV15 | CATSRDSNYGYTF
TRBV6-1 | CASRGAGGSYNEQFF
TRBV28 | CASSYGAAYEQYF
TRBV29-1 | CSVVVRVGETQYF
TRBV4-1 | CASSHPGEPQHF
TRBV5-5 | CASSQTGTETQYF
TRBV7-2 | CASSLASGGPTGELFF
TRBV25-1 | CASRFSQEGETQYF
TRBV9 | CASSEGVISYEQYF
TRBV6-1 | CASREPISQETQYF
TRBV28 | CASSLGHEQYF
TRBV18 | CASSPPRLPHEQFF
TRBV5-1 | CASSQDRGSYNEQFF
TRBV5-1 | CASSLKGLYTDTQYF